The next 32 T cell receptor beta chains were all read from a single sample in a study of CD8 T cells in ankylosing spondylitis. TCRdb re-analysed the 5' RACE reads in MiXCR, keeping a single row per CDR3 protein. The table has around 180,000 distinct CDR3 sequences, approximately 12% seen once; the top ten hold about 11%. The sequencing input was blood, either unsorted or a sorted T cell fraction (not recorded which). The source of these receptors is a female donor with ankylosing spondylitis or in good health (not recorded which).

V is TRBV28 and J is TRBJ1-2; perhaps TRBD1 as D (5 bases). Germline-derived CDR1 and CDR2 are MDHEN and SYDVKM. The length of the CDR3 is 12 residues. Trimming pared 6 bases from V and 6 bases from J, leaving 11 bases between. In DNA form, the CDR3 reads TGTGCCAGCAGGGGCCCGGGGGATGGCTACACCTTC. Its protein is CASRGPGDGYTF.

This clonotype was seen repeatedly, ten times or more. The V and J genes are TRBV10-3 and TRBJ2-7; unclear D gene. The CDR3 consists of 17 residues. V lost 2 bases and J 3 bases, leaving 20 bases between the germline ends. Germline assignment: CDR1 ENHRY and CDR2 SYGVKD. CDR3 DNA sequence: TGTGCCATCAGTGAGCTCGCAACTCGTGAGTGGGGCTACGAGCAGTACTTC. Translation: CAISELATREWGYEQYF.

This clonotype has a count of ten or more. This chain joins TRBV7-2 and TRBJ1-1; D unresolved. CDR3 size: 11 residues. Germline assignment: CDR1 SGHTA and CDR2 FQGNSA. The ends were cut back, 7 bases at V and 4 bases at J, with 7 bases in the middle. The CDR3 bases are TGTGCCAGCACCCCTTTCACTGAAGCTTTCTTT. Its protein is CASTPFTEAFF.

This clonotype has a count of ten or more. The chain recombines TRBV29-1 with TRBJ1-3, with D unclear. V lost 2 bases, J lost 0 bases, and 5 bases lay in between. CDR1 and CDR2 from the germline V gene are SQVTM and ANQGSEA. The CDR3 extends over 13 amino acids. CDR3 DNA sequence: TGCAGCGTTGAAATCGGCTCTGGAAACACCATATATTTT. This sequence encodes CSVEIGSGNTIYF.

CDR3 residues: CASIRLAGEGEQFF. In nucleotides, the CDR3 is TGTGCCAGCATCAGACTAGCGGGAGAGGGGGAGCAGTTCTTC. The V call is TRBV28, the J call TRBJ2-1; 12 nucleotides match TRBD2. V was pared by 7 bases and J by 10 bases, with 8 bases of the junction left unmatched. The CDR3 is 14 residues long. The germline V gene has CDR1 MDHEN and CDR2 SYDVKM.

The chain uses TRBV6-4 and TRBJ2-1; 7 bases line up with TRBD1. Per germline, CDR1 MRHNA and CDR2 SNTAGT. V lost 6 bases to trimming and J lost 9 bases; unmatched junction nucleotides: 8. This CDR3 has 13 amino acids. CDR3 sequence: CASSQEGAGEQFF. The CDR3 bases are TGTGCCAGCAGCCAAGAGGGGGCCGGTGAGCAGTTCTTC.

This clonotype has ten or more counts. V usage is TRBV4-3 and J usage is TRBJ2-6, with 9 bases lining up with TRBD2. The ends lost 0 bases at V and 4 bases at J; junction bases unmatched: 7. Per the germline V gene, CDR1 is LGHNA and CDR2 is YSLEER. The CDR3 has 18 amino acids. The DNA of the CDR3 is TGCGCCAGCAGCCAAGATCTTAGCGGGAGTTCAGGGGCCAACGTCCTGACTTTC. This translates into CASSQDLSGSSGANVLTF.

V usage is TRBV30 and J usage is TRBJ2-1; possibly TRBD1 for D (7 bases). This CDR3 contains 13 residues. Trimming cost V 1 base and J 9 bases, with 13 bases left between them. CDR1 GTSNPN and CDR2 SVGIG come from the germline V gene (reference sequence). CDR3 bases: TGTGCCTGGAGTGAGGAGGGGGCGGGTGAGCAGTTCTTC. Translated, it gives CAWSEEGAGEQFF. The full variable domain, completed using reference TRBV30 and TRBJ2-1, is SQTIHQWPATLVQPVGSPLSLECTVEGTSNPNLYWYRQAAGRGLQLLFYSVGIGQISSEVPQNLSASRPQDRQFILSSKKLLLSDSGFYLCAWSEEGAGEQFFGPGTRLTVL.

The chain carries TRBV28 and TRBJ1-1, with D possibly being TRBD1 (5 bases). The CDR3 sequence is 16 residues long. Trimming shortened V by 6 bases and J by 1 base, and 18 bases separated the two germline ends. Germline CDR1 and CDR2: MDHEN and SYDVKM. CDR3 in DNA: TGTGCCAGCAGCTTGATAGGCCTCGGGGGGAACACTGAAGCTTTCTTT. It is translated as CASSLIGLGGNTEAFF.

This clonotype showed up many times. The chain has TRBV20-1 and TRBJ2-2, with 8 bases lining up with TRBD2. In germline, CDR1 is DFQATT, CDR2 SNEGSKA (reference sequence). V shed 5 bases, J shed 4 bases, and the junction held 6 bases outside the gene matches. This CDR3 has 14 amino acids. CDR3 DNA: TGCAGTGCTTCGGGACTAGTCGGCACCGGGGAGCTGTTTTTT. It translates to CSASGLVGTGELFF.

In its sample, this clonotype was seen a few times. The gene calls are TRBV5-1 and TRBJ2-3, with a possible D match to TRBD2 (6 bases). The CDR3 covers 14 residues. V was clipped by 4 bases and J by 2 bases, with 11 bases between them. From germline, CDR1 is SGHRS and CDR2 YFSETQ. The CDR3 DNA reads as TGCGCCAGCAGCCCCGGGGACTTCACAGATACGCAGTATTTT. Its translation is CASSPGDFTDTQYF.

This clonotype was seen many times. The V call is TRBV12-3 or TRBV12-4, the J call TRBJ1-5; possible D gene TRBD1, 5 bases. This CDR3 spans 14 amino acids. V lost 1 base and J 4 bases, leaving 8 bases between the germline ends. The CDR3 nucleotides are TGTGCCAGCAGTTTAGGGACACCGAATCAGCCCCAGCATTTT. Translated: CASSLGTPNQPQHF.

Comments on this clonotype: The junction does not match germline at one end; this may be a read error. This CDR3 reads CDSSDRGTGDYGYTF. The CDR3 DNA is TGTGACAGCAGTGACCGCGGGACAGGGGATTATGGCTACACCTTC. This chain uses TRBV25-1 with TRBJ1-2, with 10 bases lining up with TRBD1. CDR1 is MGHDK and CDR2 is SYGVNS in the germline V gene. This CDR3 region has 15 residues.

This clonotype came up a few times. The rearrangement joins TRBV6-2 or TRBV6-3 to TRBJ2-1; 9 bases match TRBD2. The CDR3 is 23 amino acids. V lost 6 bases to trimming and J lost 7 bases; unmatched junction nucleotides: 34. Germline V gene data show CDR1 as MNHEY and CDR2 as SVGEGT. CDR3 region: CASRYHGGPGARLSGRTENEQFF. CDR3 DNA sequence: TGTGCCAGCAGATACCACGGGGGCCCGGGGGCGCGTCTTAGCGGGAGAACAGAAAATGAGCAGTTCTTC.

The sample holds many counts of this clonotype. The chain recombines TRBV11-2 with TRBJ2-5; D is possibly TRBD1 (5 bases). V was trimmed by 5 bases and J by 4 bases, leaving 8 bases between them. The CDR3 covers 12 residues. CDR1 is SGHAT and CDR2 is FQNNGV in the germline V gene. CDR3 coding DNA: TGTGCCAGCAGCCTCGACAGAGAGACCCAGTACTTC. Translation gives CASSLDRETQYF.

This clonotype was observed at least ten times. The V gene is TRBV20-1, the J gene TRBJ1-5; 7 bases line up with TRBD1. Germline V lookup: CDR1 DFQATT, CDR2 SNEGSKA (reference sequence). J lost 6 bases, V lost 6 bases, and 20 bases had no gene match. The CDR3 consists of 17 residues. CDR3 coding DNA: TGCAGTGCAAGTAAATCTCTGACAGGGAGAATTCTTCAGCCCCAGCATTTT. It specifies CSASKSLTGRILQPQHF.

This clonotype has just a few counts. The rearrangement links TRBV12-3 or TRBV12-4 to TRBJ2-3; 9 bases map to TRBD1. With V trimmed by 4 bases and J by 2 bases, 4 bases remained unmatched. The CDR3 totals 15 residues. DNA of the CDR3: TGTGCCAGCAGTTCGGGACAGGGTGTCACAGATACGCAGTATTTT. It encodes CASSSGQGVTDTQYF.

This clonotype was counted many times. The J gene is TRBJ2-2, the V gene TRBV2; 8 nucleotides match TRBD2. Trimming cost V 7 bases and J 2 bases; bases outside gene matches: 3. The germline CDR1 and CDR2 sequences are SNHLY and FYNNEI. The CDR3 spans 14 residues. CDR3 coding DNA: TGTGCCAGCATAAGCGGGAGAAACACCGGGGAGCTGTTTTTT. Encoded protein: CASISGRNTGELFF.

This clonotype was observed many times. This sequence joins TRBV20-1 and TRBJ2-2; unclear D gene. Germline V CDR1 and CDR2: DFQATT, SNEGSKA (reference sequence). The V gene lost 6 bases and the J gene lost 5 bases, with 13 bases spanning the gap. This CDR3 is 13 amino acids long. CDR3 nucleotide sequence: TGCAGTGCCCTTCACCACCGGACCGGGGAGCTGTTTTTT. This encodes CSALHHRTGELFF.

The chain uses TRBV6-4 and TRBJ2-1; D is unresolved. CDR1 MRHNA and CDR2 SNTAGT come from the germline V gene. Deletions cut 5 bases from V and 5 bases from J, with 16 bases between. The CDR3 length is 15 residues. CDR3 in amino acids: CASSRRFTADNEQFF. CDR3 bases: TGTGCCAGCAGTCGCCGGTTTACTGCGGACAATGAGCAGTTCTTC.

This clonotype showed up many times. This chain uses TRBV6-1 with TRBJ1-6, with no clear D. Trimming left V 6 bases short and J 6 bases short, with 18 bases between. The germline CDR1 and CDR2 sequences are MNHNS and SASEGT. This CDR3 spans 16 amino acids. CDR3 amino acids: CASRDPGRGINSPLHF. The DNA of the CDR3 is TGTGCCAGCAGAGACCCTGGGAGAGGCATTAATTCACCCCTCCACTTT.

This clonotype was observed at least ten times. The rearrangement joins TRBV4-3 to TRBJ2-7; perhaps TRBD1 as D (6 bases). The CDR3 runs to 13 residues. V shed 2 bases and J shed 3 bases, with 8 bases lying between them. Germline V gene lookup returns CDR1 LGHNA and CDR2 YSLEER. The CDR3 DNA sequence: TGCGCCAGCAGCCAAACAGGGAACTACGAGCAGTACTTC. This codes for CASSQTGNYEQYF.

This clonotype has at least ten counts. The chain joins TRBV20-1 to TRBJ2-5; 12 bases are a match to TRBD2. The V gene's germline CDR1 is DFQATT and CDR2 SNEGSKA (reference sequence). V dropped 3 bases and J dropped 4; count of bases not matched to a gene: 12. The CDR3 has 17 residues. CDR3 DNA: TGCAGTGCTAGCCCCCCCGGACTAGCGGGGCGCGGAGAGACCCAGTACTTC. It encodes CSASPPGLAGRGETQYF.

The chain links TRBV7-2 to TRBJ2-3, with D hard to call. CDR3 length equals 13 residues. Deletions cut 2 bases from V and 6 bases from J, with 9 bases between. Germline CDR1 and CDR2: SGHTA and FQGNSA. The CDR3 spells CASSLSQWDTQYF. The CDR3 nucleotides are TGTGCCAGCAGCTTAAGTCAATGGGATACGCAGTATTTT.

This clonotype was counted ten times or more. The rearrangement joins TRBV20-1 to TRBJ2-7; tentatively, D is TRBD2 (6 bases). Trimming stripped 2 bases from V and 3 bases from J, with 14 bases between. The CDR3 consists of 14 residues. CDR1 is DFQATT, CDR2 SNEGSKA, per germline (reference sequence). The CDR3 DNA is TGCAGTGCTAGATTAGGCGGGACCGGCTACGAGCAGTACTTC. It codes for CSARLGGTGYEQYF.

This clonotype has a handful of counts. J is TRBJ2-1 and V is TRBV5-1; 9 nucleotides align to TRBD1. The V gene's germline CDR1 is SGHRS and CDR2 YFSETQ. With 5 bases clipped from V and 5 bases from J, the junction kept 8 bases outside the gene matches. This CDR3 is built from 15 residues. CDR3 sequence: CASRYLRDRDNEQFF. DNA for the CDR3: TGCGCCAGCAGGTACCTCCGGGACAGGGACAATGAGCAGTTCTTC.

This clonotype was counted many times. The rearrangement joins TRBV19 to TRBJ2-1; TRBD2 matches 12 bases. The junction had 18 bases not matched to a gene; V was cut back by 6 bases and J by 9 bases. The CDR3 spans 18 residues. CDR1 LNHDA and CDR2 SQIVND come from the germline V gene (reference sequence). The CDR3 region is CASRSSQTSGSFGSEQFF. As DNA, the CDR3 is TGTGCCAGTAGATCATCCCAGACTAGCGGGAGTTTCGGGTCTGAGCAGTTCTTC.

This clonotype has just a few counts. The chain joins TRBV7-9 to TRBJ1-1; a possible D gene is TRBD1 (5 bases). The CDR3 runs to 14 residues. The germline V gene encodes CDR1 SEHNR and CDR2 FQNEAQ (reference sequence). Trimming took 5 bases from V and 0 from J, leaving 10 bases between them. Here the CDR3 DNA reads TGTGCCAGCAGCCAGGGACTTTTGAACACTGAAGCTTTCTTT. Amino acids: CASSQGLLNTEAFF.

This clonotype was detected only a few times. The rearrangement uses TRBV20-1 and TRBJ2-2, with 9 bases lining up with TRBD1. This CDR3 is built from 14 residues. CDR1 is DFQATT, CDR2 SNEGSKA, per germline (reference sequence). Germline trimming cut 7 bases from V and 4 bases from J; bases unmatched to any gene: 7. In nucleotides, the CDR3 is TGCAGTGGCCCGGACAGGGGTGGCACCGGGGAGCTGTTTTTT. Protein sequence: CSGPDRGGTGELFF.

This clonotype was counted ten times or more. This rearrangement joins TRBV3-1 to TRBJ1-2; 8 bases line up with TRBD1. The CDR3 sequence is 14 residues long. J gave up 8 bases and V 0 bases, and 5 bases lay outside the gene matches. Germline V gene lookup returns CDR1 LGHDT and CDR2 YNNKEL (reference sequence). The chain's CDR3 is CASSQEIRGLGYTF. CDR3 nucleotides: TGTGCCAGCAGCCAAGAGATCAGGGGGCTCGGCTACACCTTC. Looking up the rest from reference TRBV3-1 and TRBJ1-2 gives the full variable domain: DTAVSQTPKYLVTQMGNDKSIKCEQNLGHDTMYWYKQDSKKFLKIMFSYNNKELIINETVPNRFSPKSPDKAHLNLHINSLELGDSAVYFCASSQEIRGLGYTFGSGTRLTVV.

This clonotype was counted ten times or more. The chain employs TRBV11-1 and TRBJ2-3; 10 positions match TRBD2. This CDR3 is 19 amino acids long. V shed 1 base, J shed 0 bases, and the junction held 10 bases outside the gene matches. The V gene's germline CDR1 is SGHAT and CDR2 FQDESV (reference sequence). The CDR3: CASSLGTSGNLLSTDTQYF. In nucleotides, the CDR3 is TGTGCCAGCAGCTTAGGTACTAGCGGGAACCTACTGAGCACAGATACGCAGTATTTT.

As to this clonotype: This may be a read error: a much more frequent sequence differs by one nucleotide. Lacking the conserved final phenylalanine or tryptophan, this CDR3 likely reflects a read error. The chain combines TRBV28 with TRBJ1-6; D uncertain. This CDR3 is 12 amino acids long. Germline lookup yields CDR1 MDHEN and CDR2 SYDVKM. Trimming left V 3 bases short and J 7 bases short, with 4 bases between. In DNA, the CDR3 is TGTGCCAGCAGTTTTACCAATTCACCCCTCCACATT. Translating it yields CASSFTNSPLHI.